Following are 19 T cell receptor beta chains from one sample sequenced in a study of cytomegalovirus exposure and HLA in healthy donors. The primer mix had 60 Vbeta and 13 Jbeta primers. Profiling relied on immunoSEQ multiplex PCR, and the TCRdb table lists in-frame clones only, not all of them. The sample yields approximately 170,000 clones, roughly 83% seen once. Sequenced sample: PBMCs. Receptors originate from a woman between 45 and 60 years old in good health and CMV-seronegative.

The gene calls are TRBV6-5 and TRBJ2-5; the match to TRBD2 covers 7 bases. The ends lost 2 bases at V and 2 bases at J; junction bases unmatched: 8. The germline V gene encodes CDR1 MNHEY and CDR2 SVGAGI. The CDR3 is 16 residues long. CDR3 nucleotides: TGTGCCAGCAGTTACGAGTGGGCCGGGGGGCAAGAGACCCAGTACTTC. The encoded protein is CASSYEWAGGQETQYF.

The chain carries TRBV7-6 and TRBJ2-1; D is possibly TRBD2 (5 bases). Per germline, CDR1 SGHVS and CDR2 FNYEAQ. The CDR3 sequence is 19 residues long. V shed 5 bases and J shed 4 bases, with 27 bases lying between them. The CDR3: CASSAKSLGPRVWYNEQFF. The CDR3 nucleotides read TGTGCCAGCAGCGCCAAATCACTAGGTCCGAGGGTTTGGTACAATGAGCAGTTCTTC. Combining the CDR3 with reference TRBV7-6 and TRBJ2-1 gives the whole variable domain GAGVSQSPRYKVTKRGQDVALRCDPISGHVSLYWYRQALGQGPEFLTYFNYEAQQDKSGLPNDRFSAERPEGSISTLTIQRTEQRDSAMYRCASSAKSLGPRVWYNEQFFGPGTRLTVL.

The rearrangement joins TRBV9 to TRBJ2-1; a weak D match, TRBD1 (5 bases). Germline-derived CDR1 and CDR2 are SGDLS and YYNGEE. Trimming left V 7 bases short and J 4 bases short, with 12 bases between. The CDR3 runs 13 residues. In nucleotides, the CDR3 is TGTGCCAGCGGGGCTTCGACGTACAATGAGCAGTTCTTC. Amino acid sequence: CASGASTYNEQFF.

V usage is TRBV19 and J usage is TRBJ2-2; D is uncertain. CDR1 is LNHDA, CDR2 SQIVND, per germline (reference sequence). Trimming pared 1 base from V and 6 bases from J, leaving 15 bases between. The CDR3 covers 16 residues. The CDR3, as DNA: TGTGCCAGTAGTATAGTTTTCCTACTTTACGCCGGGGAGCTGTTTTTT. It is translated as CASSIVFLLYAGELFF.

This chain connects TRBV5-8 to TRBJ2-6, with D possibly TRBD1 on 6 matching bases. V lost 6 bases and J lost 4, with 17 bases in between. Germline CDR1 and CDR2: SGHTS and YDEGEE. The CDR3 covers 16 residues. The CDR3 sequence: CASKVQGTPGANVLTF. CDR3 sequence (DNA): TGTGCCAGCAAAGTACAGGGAACTCCCGGGGCCAACGTCCTGACTTTC.

DNA of the CDR3: TGTGCCAGCAGCTATAGGACAACAAGCACAGATACGCAGTATTTT. Encoded protein: CASSYRTTSTDTQYF. V usage is TRBV7-9 and J usage is TRBJ2-3; TRBD1 might be the D (5 bases). The CDR3 covers 15 residues. Trimming removed 4 bases from V and 0 bases from J, with 11 bases in between. Germline lookup yields CDR1 SEHNR and CDR2 FQNEAQ (reference sequence). Using reference TRBV7-9 and TRBJ2-3 for the parts outside the CDR3, the full variable domain is DTGVSQNPRHKITKRGQNVTFRCDPISEHNRLYWYRQTLGQGPEFLTYFQNEAQLEKSRLLSDRFSAERPKGSFSTLEIQRTEQGDSAMYLCASSYRTTSTDTQYFGPGTRLTVL.

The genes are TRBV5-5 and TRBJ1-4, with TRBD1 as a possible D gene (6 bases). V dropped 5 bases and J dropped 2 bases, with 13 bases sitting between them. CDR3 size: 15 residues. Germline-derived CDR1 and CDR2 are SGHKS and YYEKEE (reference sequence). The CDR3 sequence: CASSLTGFTNEKLFF. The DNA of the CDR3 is TGTGCCAGCAGTCTTACAGGGTTCACTAATGAAAAACTGTTTTTT.

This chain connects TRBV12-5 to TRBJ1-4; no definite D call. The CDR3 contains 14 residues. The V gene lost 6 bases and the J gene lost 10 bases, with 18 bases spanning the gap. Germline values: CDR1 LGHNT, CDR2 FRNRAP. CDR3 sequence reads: CASGWRWGEAKLFF. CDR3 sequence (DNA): TGTGCTAGTGGCTGGCGGTGGGGAGAGGCAAAACTGTTTTTT.

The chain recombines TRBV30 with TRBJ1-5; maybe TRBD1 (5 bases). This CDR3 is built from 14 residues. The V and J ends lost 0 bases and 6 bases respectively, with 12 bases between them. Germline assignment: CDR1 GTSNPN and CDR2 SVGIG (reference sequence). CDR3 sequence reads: CAWSVRGGPQPQHF. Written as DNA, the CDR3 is TGTGCCTGGAGTGTACGGGGGGGACCTCAGCCCCAGCATTTT. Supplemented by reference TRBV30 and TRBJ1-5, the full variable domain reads SQTIHQWPATLVQPVGSPLSLECTVEGTSNPNLYWYRQAAGRGLQLLFYSVGIGQISSEVPQNLSASRPQDRQFILSSKKLLLSDSGFYLCAWSVRGGPQPQHFGDGTRLSIL.

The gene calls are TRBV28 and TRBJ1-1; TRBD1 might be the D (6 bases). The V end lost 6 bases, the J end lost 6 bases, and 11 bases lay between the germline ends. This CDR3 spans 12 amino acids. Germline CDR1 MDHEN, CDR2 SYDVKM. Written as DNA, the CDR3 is TGTGCCAGCAGCGATAGACAGGCTGAAGCTTTCTTT. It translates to CASSDRQAEAFF.

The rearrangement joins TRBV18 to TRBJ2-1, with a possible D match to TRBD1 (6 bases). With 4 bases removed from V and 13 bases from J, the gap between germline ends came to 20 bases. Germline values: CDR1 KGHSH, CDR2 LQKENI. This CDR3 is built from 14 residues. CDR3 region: CASSQVDSRDTQFF. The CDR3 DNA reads TGTGCCAGCTCACAAGTAGACTCCCGGGACACCCAGTTCTTC.

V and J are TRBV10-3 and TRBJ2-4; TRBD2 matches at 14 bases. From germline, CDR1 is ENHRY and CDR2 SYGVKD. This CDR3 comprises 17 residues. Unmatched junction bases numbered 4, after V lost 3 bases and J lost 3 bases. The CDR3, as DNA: TGTGCCATCAGTGATGGGACTAGCGGGAGCGGCAAAAACATTCAGTACTTC. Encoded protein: CAISDGTSGSGKNIQYF.

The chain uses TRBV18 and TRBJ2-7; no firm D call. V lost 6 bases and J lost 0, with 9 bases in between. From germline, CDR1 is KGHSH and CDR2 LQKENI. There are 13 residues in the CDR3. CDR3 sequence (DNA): TGTGCCAGCTCCGATCGGAGCTCCTACGAGCAGTACTTC. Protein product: CASSDRSSYEQYF.

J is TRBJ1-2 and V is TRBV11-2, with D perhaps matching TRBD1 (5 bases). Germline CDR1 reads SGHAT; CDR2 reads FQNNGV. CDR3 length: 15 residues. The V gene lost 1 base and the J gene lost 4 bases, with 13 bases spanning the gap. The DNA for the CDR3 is TGTGCCAGCAGCTTAGCGGGGGATTCATTCTATGGCTACACCTTC. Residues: CASSLAGDSFYGYTF.

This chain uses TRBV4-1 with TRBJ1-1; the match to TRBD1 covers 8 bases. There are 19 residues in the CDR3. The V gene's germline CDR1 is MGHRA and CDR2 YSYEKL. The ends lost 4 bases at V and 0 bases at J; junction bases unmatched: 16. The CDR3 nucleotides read TGCGCCAGCAGCCCCACCGGTCCCAGGGGGCCTCTTATGAACACTGAAGCTTTCTTT. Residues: CASSPTGPRGPLMNTEAFF.

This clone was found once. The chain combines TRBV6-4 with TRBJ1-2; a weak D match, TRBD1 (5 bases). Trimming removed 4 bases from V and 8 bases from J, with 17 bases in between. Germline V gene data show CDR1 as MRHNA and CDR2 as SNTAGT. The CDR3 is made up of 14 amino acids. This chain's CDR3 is CASSASGGDGGYTF. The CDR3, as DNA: TGTGCCAGCAGTGCTTCGGGGGGGGATGGCGGCTACACCTTC.

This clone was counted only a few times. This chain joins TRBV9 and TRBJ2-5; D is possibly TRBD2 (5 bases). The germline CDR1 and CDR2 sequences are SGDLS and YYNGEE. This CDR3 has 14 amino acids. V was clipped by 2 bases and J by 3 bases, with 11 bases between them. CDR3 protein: CASSVGVREETQYF. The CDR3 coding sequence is TGTGCCAGCAGCGTTGGGGTGAGGGAAGAGACCCAGTACTTC.

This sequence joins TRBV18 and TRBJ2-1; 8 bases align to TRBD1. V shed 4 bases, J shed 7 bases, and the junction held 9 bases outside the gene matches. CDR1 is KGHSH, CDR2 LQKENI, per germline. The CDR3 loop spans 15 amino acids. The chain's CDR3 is CASSRKQGDFNEQFF. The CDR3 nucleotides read TGTGCCAGCTCACGGAAACAGGGGGATTTTAATGAGCAGTTCTTC. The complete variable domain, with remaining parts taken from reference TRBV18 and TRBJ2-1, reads NAGVMQNPRHLVRRRGQEARLRCSPMKGHSHVYWYRQLPEEGLKFMVYLQKENIIDESGMPKERFSAEFPKEGPSILRIQQVVRGDSAAYFCASSRKQGDFNEQFFGPGTRLTVL.

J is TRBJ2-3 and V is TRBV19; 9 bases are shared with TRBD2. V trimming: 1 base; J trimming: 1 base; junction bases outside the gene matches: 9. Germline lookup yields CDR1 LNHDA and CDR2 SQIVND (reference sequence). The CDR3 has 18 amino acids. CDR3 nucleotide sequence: TGTGCCAGTAGTATAGTGGGGCTCCGACTAGCGGGCACAGATACGCAGTATTTT. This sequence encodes CASSIVGLRLAGTDTQYF.